This T cell receptor (beta chain) appears in the sequencing data of a study of cytomegalovirus exposure and HLA in healthy donors (dated by TCRdb to about 2017). Regarding the complete study: According to a later analysis, the 110 or so validation repertoires were produced on the same platform as the 666 repertoires of the first cohort. The study aimed to test whether cataloging public T cell receptors could reveal signatures of past pathogen exposure. Besides the first cohort of roughly 640 subjects, a separate validation cohort made up of around 120 different subjects was used. To predict cytomegalovirus infection status, the study brought together high-throughput TCR immunosequencing, statistical association of individual TCRs with disease status, and machine learning. The research as a whole found: Cytomegalovirus status was reported to be diagnosed by the classifier with high specificity and sensitivity in both the original and validation cohorts. According to the authors, the approach could potentially be generalized to other disease states and immunological phenotypes. A few of the identified cytomegalovirus-associated TCR beta chains were confirmed in vitro to be specific for cytomegalovirus antigens. Across donors, most TCR sequences were observed very rarely, whereas some public TCRs were present in many individuals. All 120 or so repertoires were used to score co-occurrence in the validation cohort in a later analysis, because that analysis had no HLA typing for the cohort. A total of around 150 TCR beta chains were listed by the study as associated with cytomegalovirus. In a later analysis, TCRs clustered in the first cohort were found to also tend to co-occur in the roughly 130 validation repertoires, with approximately 95% of cluster scores above 0.

The donors were included in the validation cohort of 130 or so subjects, a group kept apart from the roughly 670-subject first cohort. As regards this clone: It lacks a known antigen. Per-base qualities were not stored, and no clone one base away is much larger.

Unmatched junction bases come to 7, with V trimmed by 2 bases and J by 4 bases. CDR1 and CDR2 were assigned from the germline V gene as SGHRS and YFSETQ. The CDR3, cysteine through phenylalanine, is 16 amino acids long. The only DNA kept is the CDR3, 48 bases in frame from the first base. Receptor amplification or capture employed the immunoSEQ multiplex PCR assay. For the original study's pipeline: To diagnose cytomegalovirus status from the catalog of TCR beta chain sequences, a statistical classification framework was built. The table was pulled from immuneACCESS by TCRdb, which kept in-frame rearrangements only. Such tables lose some clones; where checked, under half of the loss comes from unresolved V genes, and the rest has no known cause. V and J calls plus clone size are reproduced from that table; the DNA served to infer D and trimming. Within this sample are roughly 150,000 clones, with 94% of them counted one time only. The ten biggest clones cover approximately 1.8% of the sample.

The rearrangement joined TRBV5-1 to TRBJ2-1, with 9 central nucleotides matching TRBD2. The clonotype originates from a man aged 18 to 30 in good health and CMV-seropositive. Sequenced material: PBMCs. The CDR3 corresponds to CASSLGSGRRYNEQFF. Read as DNA, the sequence is TGCGCCAGCAGCTTAGGCAGCGGGAGGCGGTACAATGAGCAGTTCTTC. Reference TRBV5-1 and TRBJ2-1 proteins supply the regions before and after the CDR3; the full variable domain is: KAGVTQTPRYLIKTRGQQVTLSCSPISGHRSVSWYQQTPGQGLQFLFEYFSETQRNKGNFPGRFSGRQFSNSRSEMNVSTLELGDSALYLCASSLGSGRRYNEQFFGPGTRLTVL.